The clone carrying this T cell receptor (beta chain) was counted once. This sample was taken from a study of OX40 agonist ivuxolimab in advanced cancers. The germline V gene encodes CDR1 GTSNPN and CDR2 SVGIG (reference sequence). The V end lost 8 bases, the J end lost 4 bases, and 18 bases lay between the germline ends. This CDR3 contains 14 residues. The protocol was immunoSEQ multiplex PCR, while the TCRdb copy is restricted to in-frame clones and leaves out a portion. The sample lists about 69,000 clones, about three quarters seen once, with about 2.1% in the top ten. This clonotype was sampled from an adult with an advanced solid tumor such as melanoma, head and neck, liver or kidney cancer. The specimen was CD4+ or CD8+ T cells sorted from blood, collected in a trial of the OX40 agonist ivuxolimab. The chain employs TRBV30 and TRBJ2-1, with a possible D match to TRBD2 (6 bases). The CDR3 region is CAGTLGRGYNEQFF. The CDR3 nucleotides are TGTGCCGGCACGCTGGGGCGGGGATACAATGAGCAGTTCTTC.